This passage covers 21 T cell receptor beta chains from one sample sequenced in a study of T cells in Graves' hyperthyroidism and ophthalmopathy. Amplification of TCR beta CDR3 regions was performed using RNA transcripts as template. During a first-round RT-PCR of the TCR CDR3, the HTBI primer set was used. TCRdb passed the multiplex PCR reads through MiXCR, listing each CDR3 protein once. The sample carries approximately 510,000 distinct CDR3 sequences, 40% to 55% recorded once. Sample: peripheral blood or thyroid tissue (not recorded which). These receptors all stem from an adult woman with Graves' disease, either hyperthyroidism or ophthalmopathy (not recorded which).

This clonotype was observed a single time. The chain employs TRBV7-6 and TRBJ2-2; D unclear. The CDR3 is made up of 17 amino acids. V lost 1 base to trimming and J lost 0 bases, with 12 bases between them. In germline, CDR1 is SGHVS, CDR2 FNYEAQ. The CDR3 sequence: CASSLGWGSANTGELFF. The CDR3 nucleotides read TGTGCCAGCAGCTTAGGGTGGGGTTCAGCGAACACCGGGGAGCTGTTTTTT.

This clonotype was observed many times. The chain joins TRBV7-9 to TRBJ1-2, with D unresolved. Trimming left V 1 base short and J 7 bases short, with 10 bases between. The CDR3 spans 13 residues. From germline, CDR1 is SEHNR and CDR2 FQNEAQ (reference sequence). The CDR3 region is CASSLGQPSGYTF. In DNA, the CDR3 is TGTGCCAGCAGCTTAGGACAACCAAGTGGCTACACCTTC. Together with reference TRBV7-9 and TRBJ1-2, the CDR3 gives the full variable domain: DTGVSQNPRHKITKRGQNVTFRCDPISEHNRLYWYRQTLGQGPEFLTYFQNEAQLEKSRLLSDRFSAERPKGSFSTLEIQRTEQGDSAMYLCASSLGQPSGYTFGSGTRLTVV.

This sequence joins TRBV20-1 and TRBJ2-7, with 11 positions matching TRBD2. The CDR3 sequence is 15 residues long. The J segment lost 2 bases and the V segment lost 5 bases, leaving 8 bases of the junction unmatched. The germline gives CDR1 DFQATT, CDR2 SNEGSKA (reference sequence). The CDR3 is CSAATGTSGTYEQYF. CDR3 bases: TGCAGTGCTGCAACCGGGACTAGCGGAACCTACGAGCAGTACTTC.

This clonotype showed up many times. V is TRBV5-1 and J is TRBJ1-1; 9 bases fit TRBD1. V trimming: 4 bases; J trimming: 5 bases; junction bases outside the gene matches: 9. The CDR3 covers 15 residues. CDR1 SGHRS and CDR2 YFSETQ come from the germline V gene. DNA of the CDR3: TGCGCCAGCAGCCTAAGGGACAGGGAAGGGACTGAAGCTTTCTTT. It yields the protein CASSLRDREGTEAFF. Looking up the rest from reference TRBV5-1 and TRBJ1-1 gives the full variable domain: KAGVTQTPRYLIKTRGQQVTLSCSPISGHRSVSWYQQTPGQGLQFLFEYFSETQRNKGNFPGRFSGRQFSNSRSEMNVSTLELGDSALYLCASSLRDREGTEAFFGQGTRLTVV.

This clonotype was seen more than once but under ten times. The rearrangement links TRBV2 to TRBJ1-4; tentatively, D is TRBD1 (5 bases). Germline loops: CDR1 SNHLY, CDR2 FYNNEI. The V and J ends lost 10 bases and 8 bases respectively, with 14 bases between them. CDR3 length: 12 amino acids. CDR3 loop: CATQGRGEKLFF. The DNA for the CDR3 is TGTGCCACCCAGGGAAGGGGCGAAAAACTGTTTTTT.

At least ten counts were recorded for this clonotype. This chain links TRBV10-3 with TRBJ1-2; TRBD1 matches at 10 bases. The CDR3 spans 15 residues. Trimming took 4 bases from V and 7 from J; bases not matched to a gene: 9. Germline CDR1 ENHRY, CDR2 SYGVKD. CDR3 coding DNA: TGTGCCATCAGTGGGACGGGACAGGGGAAGCGTGGCTACACCTTC. It codes for CAISGTGQGKRGYTF.

The chain links TRBV18 to TRBJ2-7; the match to TRBD2 covers 14 bases. Germline trimming cut 6 bases from V and 4 bases from J; bases unmatched to any gene: 5. This CDR3 has 15 residues. Germline V gene lookup returns CDR1 KGHSH and CDR2 LQKENI. The CDR3 is CASSPGTSGSYEQYF. In nucleotides, the CDR3 is TGTGCCAGCTCTCCTGGGACTAGCGGGAGTTACGAGCAGTACTTC.

This clonotype was counted only a few times. The junction differs from germline at one of its ends, possibly a read error. The rearrangement links TRBV12-3 or TRBV12-4 to TRBJ1-2, with D uncertain. The CDR3 contains 13 residues. In DNA form, the CDR3 reads TGTGCCATCAGTGTCGGGGAGGACTATGGCTACACCTTC. Its translation: CAISVGEDYGYTF.

This clonotype came up a few times. The V gene is TRBV10-3, the J gene TRBJ1-1, with D perhaps TRBD1 (6 bases). Trimming removed 4 bases at V and 1 base at J, with 10 bases between. Germline V lookup: CDR1 ENHRY, CDR2 SYGVKD. This CDR3 comprises 14 residues. The CDR3 sequence: CAISGTGTNTEAFF. CDR3 nucleotide sequence: TGTGCCATCAGTGGAACAGGGACGAACACTGAAGCTTTCTTT.

This chain uses TRBV20-1 with TRBJ1-5; no reliable D call. The CDR3 covers 12 residues. Trimming left V 5 bases short and J 4 bases short, with 9 bases between. Germline V gene sequence: CDR1 DFQATT, CDR2 SNEGSKA (reference sequence). The CDR3 nucleotides read TGCAGTGCTGGGCGCCAAAATCAGCCCCAGCATTTT. Its translation: CSAGRQNQPQHF.

This clonotype was picked up one time. The genes are TRBV7-2 and TRBJ2-5; the match to TRBD2 covers 14 bases. Unmatched junction bases numbered 14, after V lost 6 bases and J lost 5 bases. The CDR3 covers 18 residues. The germline V gene encodes CDR1 SGHTA and CDR2 FQGNSA. CDR3 DNA sequence: TGTGCCAGCAGGCCTCCCGGGACTAGCGGGAGCGCCGGGGAGACCCAGTACTTC. Amino acid sequence: CASRPPGTSGSAGETQYF.

The chain couples TRBV5-1 to TRBJ1-1; D may be TRBD1 (5 bases). Germline CDR1 is SGHRS and CDR2 is YFSETQ. The length of the CDR3 is 15 residues. Between the trimmed V and J ends, which lost 2 bases and 5 bases, there was a span of 16 bases. CDR3 DNA sequence: TGCGCCAGCAGCTTAGATGGGGGGGTGAGGACTGAAGCTTTCTTT. Amino acids: CASSLDGGVRTEAFF.

The rearrangement uses TRBV2 and TRBJ1-1, with D tentatively TRBD1 (5 bases). The CDR3 is made up of 14 amino acids. Trimming removed 6 bases at V and 3 bases at J, with 14 bases between. Per the germline V gene, CDR1 is SNHLY and CDR2 is FYNNEI. The CDR3 is CASSLDVGDTEAFF. CDR3 DNA: TGTGCCAGCAGCCTGGACGTGGGGGACACTGAAGCTTTCTTT.

The chain employs TRBV29-1 and TRBJ2-7, with 7 bases fitting TRBD1. The CDR3 is made up of 13 amino acids. Germline trimming cut 7 bases from V and 2 bases from J; bases unmatched to any gene: 8. The germline V gene has CDR1 SQVTM and CDR2 ANQGSEA. The CDR3 loop reads CSAEGQGAYEQYF. The DNA of the CDR3 is TGCAGCGCCGAGGGTCAGGGGGCCTACGAGCAGTACTTC.

V usage is TRBV12-3 or TRBV12-4 and J usage is TRBJ2-7; D is uncertain. CDR3 length equals 12 residues. V was clipped by 3 bases and J by 2 bases, with 5 bases between them. The CDR3 region has the DNA TGTGCCAGCAGTTTGATGCCCTACGAGCAGTACTTC. This sequence encodes CASSLMPYEQYF.

The chain links TRBV5-4 to TRBJ1-4; the D is unclear. CDR1 is SGHNT, CDR2 YYREEE, per germline (reference sequence). Trimming shortened V by 2 bases and J by 8 bases, and 16 bases separated the two germline ends. This CDR3 spans 15 amino acids. This CDR3 is CASSLRPTTSEKLFF. CDR3 bases: TGTGCCAGCAGCTTAAGACCCACCACCTCCGAAAAACTGTTTTTT.

This rearrangement joins TRBV4-3 to TRBJ2-3; the D gene is possibly TRBD2 (6 bases). Trimming left V 1 base short and J 2 bases short, with 10 bases between. CDR1 and CDR2 (germline): LGHNA, YSLEER. CDR3 length: 15 residues. The CDR3 here is CASSQGRALTDTQYF. The CDR3 DNA follows: TGCGCCAGCAGCCAAGGGAGGGCGCTCACAGATACGCAGTATTTT.

In its sample, this clonotype was seen many times. The V and J genes are TRBV10-3 and TRBJ1-4; D gene unclear. The V gene's germline CDR1 is ENHRY and CDR2 SYGVKD. Trimming pared 3 bases from V and 4 bases from J, leaving 12 bases between. This CDR3 is 15 amino acids long. The chain's CDR3 is CAISETKAINEKLFF. CDR3 coding DNA: TGTGCCATCAGTGAAACCAAGGCGATTAATGAAAAACTGTTTTTT.

J is TRBJ1-2 and V is TRBV19; no clear D. The V end lost 10 bases, the J end lost 4 bases, and 16 bases lay between the germline ends. The V gene's germline CDR1 is LNHDA and CDR2 SQIVND (reference sequence). The CDR3 is 13 amino acids. The DNA of the CDR3 is TGTGCCACCCGAACCGGGAGGATCTATGGCTACACCTTC. Translated, it gives CATRTGRIYGYTF.

Ten or more counts support this clonotype. The chain employs TRBV6-1 and TRBJ2-7; 9 nucleotides match TRBD1. The germline CDR1 and CDR2 sequences are MNHNS and SASEGT. After removal of 3 bases from V and 4 bases from J, the junction contained 7 bases not matched to a gene. The CDR3 has 15 amino acids. The CDR3 DNA follows: TGTGCCAGCAGTGAGTTCGGGACAGGGTGGTACGAGCAGTACTTC. This gives the protein CASSEFGTGWYEQYF.

In the case of this clonotype: One end of the junction does not line up with germline, which may come from a read error. J is TRBJ1-1 and V is TRBV10-2, with no clear D. The CDR3 runs to 17 residues. In germline, CDR1 is WSHSY, CDR2 SAAADI. CDR3 region: CASSYSMTLGENTEAFF. CDR3 DNA sequence: TGTGCCAGCAGTTACTCGATGACGCTCGGCGAGAACACTGAAGCTTTCTTT.